Each of the 8 T cell receptor beta chains below was sequenced from the same sample in a study of radiotherapy plus CTLA-4 blockade in lung cancer. TCRdb's table, derived via immunoSEQ multiplex PCR, lists solely in-frame clones and lacks some. The sample has about 88,000 clones; around 72% are singletons. Sequencing was performed on peripheral blood, taken from a patient treated with radiotherapy plus ipilimumab. These receptors came from a human donor with non-small cell lung cancer that progressed on radiotherapy plus ipilimumab.

The chain carries TRBV5-1 and TRBJ1-2, with TRBD1 matching over 8 bases. Germline V gene sequence: CDR1 SGHRS, CDR2 YFSETQ. V lost 6 bases and J lost 4; bases outside the gene matches: 17. The CDR3 is made up of 17 amino acids. Written as DNA, the CDR3 is TGCGCCAGCACCCAGGGCAGGGGGCTAATGGATGGCTATGGCTACACCTTC. It specifies CASTQGRGLMDGYGYTF.

The rearrangement links TRBV28 to TRBJ1-4; weak D call: TRBD1 (6 bases). This CDR3 contains 14 residues. Trimming shortened V by 10 bases and J by 4 bases, and 16 bases separated the two germline ends. CDR1 and CDR2 from the germline V gene are MDHEN and SYDVKM. The CDR3 coding sequence is TGTGCCACCTTGGGGGCGGGCGGTAATGAAAAACTGTTTTTT. Translation: CATLGAGGNEKLFF.

The V call is TRBV19, the J call TRBJ1-4, with a possible D match to TRBD1 (6 bases). Germline assignment: CDR1 LNHDA and CDR2 SQIVND (reference sequence). CDR3 length: 13 residues. The CDR3 DNA follows: TGTGCGGCCCGGACAGCGCCCAATGAAAAACTGTTTTTT. Its translation is CAARTAPNEKLFF.

This clone was seen at least ten times. The chain joins TRBV5-5 to TRBJ2-7; perhaps TRBD1 as D (5 bases). Trimming removed 0 bases from V and 2 bases from J, with 12 bases in between. The CDR3 is made up of 15 amino acids. CDR1 is SGHKS and CDR2 is YYEKEE in the germline V gene (reference sequence). The CDR3 sequence is CASSLEVTDPYEQYF. CDR3 DNA sequence: TGTGCCAGCAGCTTGGAGGTGACAGATCCCTACGAGCAGTACTTC.

The chain is built from TRBV6-5 and TRBJ2-4; D possibly corresponds to TRBD2 (5 bases). Germline CDR1 and CDR2: MNHEY and SVGAGI. CDR3 length: 13 amino acids. The V and J ends lost 7 bases and 8 bases respectively, with 15 bases between them. CDR3 sequence reads: CASTPEGLDIQYF. The CDR3 coding sequence is TGTGCCAGCACACCCGAGGGTCTGGACATTCAGTACTTC.

The genes are TRBV27 and TRBJ2-5, with D unclear. The V gene's germline CDR1 is MNHEY and CDR2 SMNVEV (reference sequence). Trimming shortened V by 5 bases and J by 5 bases, and 15 bases separated the two germline ends. This CDR3 is 14 amino acids long. DNA of the CDR3: TGTGCCAGCAGTCAAGATATAAAAAGGGAGACCCAGTACTTC. It yields the protein CASSQDIKRETQYF.

The V gene is TRBV11-3, the J gene TRBJ2-2; 12 bases are shared with TRBD2. The trim removed 5 bases at V and 5 bases at J, leaving 6 bases unmatched. The CDR3 totals 16 residues. In germline, CDR1 is SGHNT, CDR2 YENEEA. CDR3 nucleotide sequence: TGTGCCAGCAGCCGCCGGACTAGCGGGACTACCGGGGAGCTGTTTTTT. It codes for CASSRRTSGTTGELFF.

The rearrangement joins TRBV5-1 to TRBJ1-2, with D perhaps matching TRBD1 (5 bases). Germline lookup yields CDR1 SGHRS and CDR2 YFSETQ. The CDR3 covers 13 residues. V dropped 3 bases and J dropped 6 bases, with 12 bases sitting between them. The CDR3 is CASSSQGTDGYTF. The CDR3 DNA follows: TGCGCCAGCAGCTCCCAGGGAACCGATGGCTACACCTTC.